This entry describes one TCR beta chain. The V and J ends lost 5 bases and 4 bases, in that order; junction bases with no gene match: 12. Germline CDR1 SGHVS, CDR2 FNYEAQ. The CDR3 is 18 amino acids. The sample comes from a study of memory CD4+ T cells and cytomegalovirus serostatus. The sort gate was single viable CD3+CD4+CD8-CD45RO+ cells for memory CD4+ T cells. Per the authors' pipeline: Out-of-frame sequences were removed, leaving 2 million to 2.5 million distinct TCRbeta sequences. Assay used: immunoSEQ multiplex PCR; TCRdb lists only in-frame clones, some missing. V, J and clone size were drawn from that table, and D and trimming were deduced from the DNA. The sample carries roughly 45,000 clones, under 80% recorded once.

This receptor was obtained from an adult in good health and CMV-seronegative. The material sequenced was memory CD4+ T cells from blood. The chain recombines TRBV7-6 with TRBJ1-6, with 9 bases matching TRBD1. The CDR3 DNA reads TGTGCCAGCAGCCCCGGTAGAGACAGGGGGTTTTATAATTCACCCCTCCACTTT. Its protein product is CASSPGRDRGFYNSPLHF.